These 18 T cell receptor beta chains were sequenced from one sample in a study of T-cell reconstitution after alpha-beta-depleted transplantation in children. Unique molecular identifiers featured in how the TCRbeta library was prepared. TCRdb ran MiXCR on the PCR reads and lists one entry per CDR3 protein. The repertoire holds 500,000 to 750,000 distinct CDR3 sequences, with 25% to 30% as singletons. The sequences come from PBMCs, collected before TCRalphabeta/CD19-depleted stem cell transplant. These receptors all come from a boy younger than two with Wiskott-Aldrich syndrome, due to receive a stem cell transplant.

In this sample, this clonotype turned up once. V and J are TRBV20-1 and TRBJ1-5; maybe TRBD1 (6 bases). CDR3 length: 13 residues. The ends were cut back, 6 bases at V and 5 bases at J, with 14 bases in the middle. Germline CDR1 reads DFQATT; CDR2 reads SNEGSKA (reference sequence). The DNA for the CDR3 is TGCAGTGCAGGGGGGCGGTCCGATCAGCCCCAGCATTTT. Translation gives CSAGGRSDQPQHF.

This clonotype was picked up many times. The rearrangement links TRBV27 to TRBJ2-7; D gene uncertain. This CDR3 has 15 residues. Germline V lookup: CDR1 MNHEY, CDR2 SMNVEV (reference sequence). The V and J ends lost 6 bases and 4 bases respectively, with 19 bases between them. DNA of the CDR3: TGTGCCAGCAGCCTAGGATCCTTGGGCCCTTACGAGCAGTACTTC. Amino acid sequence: CASSLGSLGPYEQYF.

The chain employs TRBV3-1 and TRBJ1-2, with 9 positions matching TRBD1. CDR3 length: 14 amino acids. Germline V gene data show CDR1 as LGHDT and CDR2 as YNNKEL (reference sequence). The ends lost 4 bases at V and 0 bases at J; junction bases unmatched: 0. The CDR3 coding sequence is TGTGCCAGCAGCCGGACAGGGGCTAACTATGGCTACACCTTC. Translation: CASSRTGANYGYTF.

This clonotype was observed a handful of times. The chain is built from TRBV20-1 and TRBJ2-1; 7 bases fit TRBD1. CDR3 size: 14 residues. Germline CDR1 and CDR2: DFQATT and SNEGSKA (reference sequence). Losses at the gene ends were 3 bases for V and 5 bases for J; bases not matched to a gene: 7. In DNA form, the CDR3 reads TGCAGTGCTAGCCCCGGGACAGTTAACAATGAGCAGTTCTTC. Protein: CSASPGTVNNEQFF.

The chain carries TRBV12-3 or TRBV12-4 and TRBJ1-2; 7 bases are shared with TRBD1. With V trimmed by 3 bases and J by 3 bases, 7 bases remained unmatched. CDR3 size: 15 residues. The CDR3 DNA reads TGTGCCAGCAGTTTGGGCGTCAGGGGGGACTATGGCTACACCTTC. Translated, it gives CASSLGVRGDYGYTF.

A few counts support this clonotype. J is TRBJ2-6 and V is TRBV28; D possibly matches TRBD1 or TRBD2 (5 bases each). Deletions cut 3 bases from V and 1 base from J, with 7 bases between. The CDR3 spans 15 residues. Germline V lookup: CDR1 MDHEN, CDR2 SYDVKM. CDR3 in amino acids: CASSFEGSGANVLTF. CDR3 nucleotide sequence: TGTGCCAGCAGTTTTGAGGGGTCTGGGGCCAACGTCCTGACTTTC.

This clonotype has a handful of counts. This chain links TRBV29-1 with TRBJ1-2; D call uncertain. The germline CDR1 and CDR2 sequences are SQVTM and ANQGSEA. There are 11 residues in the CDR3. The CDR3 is CTVGSGYGYTF. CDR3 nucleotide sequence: TGCACCGTCGGATCCGGTTATGGCTACACCTTC.

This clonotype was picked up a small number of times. In DNA, the CDR3 is TGTGCCAGCAGCTTAGGGCGCGCTAGCGGTAACAATGAGCAGTTCTTC. Translation gives CASSLGRASGNNEQFF. The chain employs TRBV7-8 and TRBJ2-1; 7 bases line up with TRBD2. From germline, CDR1 is SGHVS and CDR2 FQNEAQ. This CDR3 is 16 amino acids long. With V trimmed by 1 base and J by 5 bases, 8 bases remained unmatched.

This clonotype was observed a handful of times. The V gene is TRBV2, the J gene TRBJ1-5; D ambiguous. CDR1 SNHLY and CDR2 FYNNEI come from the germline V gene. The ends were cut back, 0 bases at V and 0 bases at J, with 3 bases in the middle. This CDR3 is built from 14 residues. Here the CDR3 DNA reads TGTGCCAGCAGTGAAGCCACTAGCAATCAGCCCCAGCATTTT. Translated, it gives CASSEATSNQPQHF.

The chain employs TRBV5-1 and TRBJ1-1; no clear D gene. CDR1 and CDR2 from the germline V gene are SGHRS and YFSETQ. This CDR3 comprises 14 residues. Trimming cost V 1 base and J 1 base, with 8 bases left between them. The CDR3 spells CASSLMPWNTEAFF. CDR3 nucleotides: TGCGCCAGCAGCTTGATGCCCTGGAACACTGAAGCTTTCTTT.

The CDR3 DNA is TGTGCCAGCAGCCAAAGTTTAGGACTAGCCAAAAACATTCAGTACTTC. Translated: CASSQSLGLAKNIQYF. V is TRBV14 and J is TRBJ2-4, with a tentative D call TRBD2 (5 bases). CDR1 and CDR2 (germline): SGHDN, FVKESK. This CDR3 spans 16 amino acids. V was clipped by 2 bases and J by 0 bases, with 11 bases between them. The entire variable domain, with the rest obtained from reference TRBV14 and TRBJ2-4, is as follows: EAGVTQFPSHSVIEKGQTVTLRCDPISGHDNLYWYRRVMGKEIKFLLHFVKESKQDESGMPNNRFLAERTGGTYSTLKVQPAELEDSGVYFCASSQSLGLAKNIQYFGAGTRLSVL.

Here the CDR3 reads CASSTLAGGSNEQFF. As DNA, the CDR3 is TGTGCCAGCAGTACACTAGCGGGAGGTAGCAATGAGCAGTTCTTC. J is TRBJ2-1 and V is TRBV27; TRBD2 matches at 12 bases. V shed 5 bases and J 6 bases; nucleotides not matched to a gene: 5. The CDR3 loop spans 15 amino acids. Germline V gene lookup returns CDR1 MNHEY and CDR2 SMNVEV (reference sequence).

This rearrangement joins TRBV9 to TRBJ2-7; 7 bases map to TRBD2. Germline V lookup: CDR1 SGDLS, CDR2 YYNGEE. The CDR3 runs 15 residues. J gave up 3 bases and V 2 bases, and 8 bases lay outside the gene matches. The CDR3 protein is CASSVNGGLYYEQYF. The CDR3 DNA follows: TGTGCCAGCAGCGTTAACGGGGGGTTATACTACGAGCAGTACTTC.

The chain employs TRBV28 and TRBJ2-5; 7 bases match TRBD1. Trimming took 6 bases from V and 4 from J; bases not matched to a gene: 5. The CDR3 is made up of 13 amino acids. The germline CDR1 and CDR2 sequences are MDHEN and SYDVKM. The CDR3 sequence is CASRPTGPETQYF. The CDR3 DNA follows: TGTGCCAGCAGACCGACAGGGCCAGAGACCCAGTACTTC.

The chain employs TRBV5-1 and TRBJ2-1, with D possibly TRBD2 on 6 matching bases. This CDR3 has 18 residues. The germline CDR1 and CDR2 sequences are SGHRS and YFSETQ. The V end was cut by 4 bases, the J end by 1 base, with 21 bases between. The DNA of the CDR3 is TGCGCCAGCAGCCTGGGTCGGGGCGGGACGAGGTCCTACAATGAGCAGTTCTTC. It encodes CASSLGRGGTRSYNEQFF.

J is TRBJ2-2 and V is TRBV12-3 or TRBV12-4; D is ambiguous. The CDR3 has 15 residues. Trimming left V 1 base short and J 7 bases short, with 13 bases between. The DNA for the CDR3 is TGTGCCAGCAGTTTAGTGGTCTCAGGTGACGGGGAGCTGTTTTTT. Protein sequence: CASSLVVSGDGELFF.

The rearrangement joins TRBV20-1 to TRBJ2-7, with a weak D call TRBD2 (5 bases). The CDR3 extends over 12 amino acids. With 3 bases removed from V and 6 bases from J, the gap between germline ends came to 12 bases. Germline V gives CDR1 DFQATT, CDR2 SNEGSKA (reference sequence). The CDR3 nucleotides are TGCAGTGCTAGGGGGAGCTTAAGCGAGCAGTACTTC. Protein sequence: CSARGSLSEQYF.

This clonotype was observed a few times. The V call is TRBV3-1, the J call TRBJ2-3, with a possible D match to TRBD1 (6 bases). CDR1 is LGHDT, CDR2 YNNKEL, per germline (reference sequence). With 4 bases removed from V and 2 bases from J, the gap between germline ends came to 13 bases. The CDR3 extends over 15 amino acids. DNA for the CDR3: TGTGCCAGCAGCCCCGGGACAACCGACACAGATACGCAGTATTTT. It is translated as CASSPGTTDTDTQYF.